This is a list of T cell receptor beta chains from one sample in a study of radiation and T cells in renal cell carcinoma. This table comes from immunoSEQ multiplex PCR, and its TCRdb copy is limited to in-frame clones, with some not included. The repertoire holds roughly 150,000 clones, with about 87% as singletons. The sample consisted of blood, taken from a patient whose treatment included radiotherapy and nephrectomy. Receptors were obtained from a woman in her 70s with renal cell carcinoma. Both conserved end residues are part of each CDR3. A D gene is named only where the DNA matches it firmly. Not every row has a clone size; where given, it reads once, few, many or a size class.

clone_size: NA
d_call: NA
v_call: TRBV19
j_call: TRBJ2-6
cdr3_nt: TGTGCCAGTAGCCCGGACGGGAACTCTGGGGCCAACGTCCTGACTTTC
cdr3_aa: CASSPDGNSGANVLTF

clone_size: NA
d_call: TRBD1
v_call: TRBV2
j_call: TRBJ1-2
cdr3_nt: TGTGCCAGTGGACAGGACTTCTATGGCTACACCTTC
cdr3_aa: CASGQDFYGYTF

clone_size: NA
d_call: NA
v_call: TRBV7-3
j_call: TRBJ1-2
cdr3_nt: TGTGCCAGCAGCTTAACGAGCGGGAATTCAGGGCGGGGAGGCTACACCTTC
cdr3_aa: CASSLTSGNSGRGGYTF

clone_size: NA
d_call: NA
v_call: TRBV30
j_call: TRBJ1-4
cdr3_nt: TGTGCCTGGAGCAGGGTCGGGGCCCACCAGGAAAAACTGTTTTTT
cdr3_aa: CAWSRVGAHQEKLFF

clone_size: NA
d_call: NA
v_call: TRBV14
j_call: TRBJ1-2
cdr3_nt: TGTGCCAGCAGCCAATCACTGGGGCGCCTCTATGGCTACACCTTC
cdr3_aa: CASSQSLGRLYGYTF

clone_size: NA
d_call: NA
v_call: TRBV7-2
j_call: TRBJ2-7
cdr3_nt: TGTGCCAGCAGCGTCTGGGGAGGCGAGCAGTACTTC
cdr3_aa: CASSVWGGEQYF

clone_size: NA
d_call: TRBD2
v_call: TRBV27
j_call: TRBJ2-7
cdr3_nt: TGTGCCAGCAGTTTATCGGCTAGCGGGGACTACGAGCAGTACTTC
cdr3_aa: CASSLSASGDYEQYF

clone_size: NA
d_call: TRBD2
v_call: TRBV6-5
j_call: TRBJ2-1
cdr3_nt: TGTGCCAGCAGCCTCGGGAGGGGAGGAAATGAGCAGTTCTTC
cdr3_aa: CASSLGRGGNEQFF

clone_size: NA
d_call: NA
v_call: TRBV5-6
j_call: TRBJ2-3
cdr3_nt: TGTGCCAGCAGTAGGGACAGCACAGATACGCAGTATTTT
cdr3_aa: CASSRDSTDTQYF

clone_size: NA
d_call: NA
v_call: TRBV7-6
j_call: TRBJ1-1
cdr3_nt: TGTGCCAGCAGCTTACAGGGGAACACTGAAGCTTTCTTT
cdr3_aa: CASSLQGNTEAFF

clone_size: NA
d_call: NA
v_call: TRBV5-1
j_call: TRBJ1-3
cdr3_nt: TGCGCCAGCAGCTTACGGCCACTCTCTGGAAACACCATATATTTT
cdr3_aa: CASSLRPLSGNTIYF

clone_size: NA
d_call: TRBD1
v_call: TRBV19
j_call: TRBJ2-2
cdr3_nt: TGTGCCAGTACCCCGAAGGGGGCAACCGGGGAGCTGTTTTTT
cdr3_aa: CASTPKGATGELFF

clone_size: NA
d_call: NA
v_call: TRBV4-2
j_call: TRBJ1-6
cdr3_nt: TGTGCCAGCAGCCAAGGATCGGGGGGTTCACCCCTCCACTTT
cdr3_aa: CASSQGSGGSPLHF

clone_size: NA
d_call: NA
v_call: TRBV6-5
j_call: TRBJ1-2
cdr3_nt: TGTGCCAGCAGTTTACAGGGTACCTATGGCTACACCTTC
cdr3_aa: CASSLQGTYGYTF

clone_size: NA
d_call: NA
v_call: TRBV7-6
j_call: TRBJ2-5
cdr3_nt: TGTGCCAGCAGCTTAGTCGGTTGGCAGGGACAAGAGACCCAGTACTTC
cdr3_aa: CASSLVGWQGQETQYF

clone_size: once
d_call: NA
v_call: TRBV5-6
j_call: TRBJ2-5
cdr3_nt: TGTGCCAGCAGCGCAGGAGAGACCCAGTACTTC
cdr3_aa: CASSAGETQYF

clone_size: NA
d_call: NA
v_call: TRBV6-1
j_call: TRBJ1-2
cdr3_nt: TGTGCCAGCAGTACCGAAGGGGTCGGAAGCGGCTACACCTTC
cdr3_aa: CASSTEGVGSGYTF

clone_size: NA
d_call: TRBD2
v_call: TRBV5-4
j_call: TRBJ2-2
cdr3_nt: TGTGCCAGCAGCCCCCAAGGGAGCGGGGCGGGCACCGGGGAGCTGTTTTTT
cdr3_aa: CASSPQGSGAGTGELFF

clone_size: NA
d_call: TRBD1
v_call: TRBV7-8
j_call: TRBJ1-1
cdr3_nt: TGTGCCAGCAGCAAGACAGGGGGCTTAGAAGCTTTCTTT
cdr3_aa: CASSKTGGLEAFF

clone_size: NA
d_call: NA
v_call: TRBV9
j_call: TRBJ1-2
cdr3_nt: TGTGCCAGCAGCCTTCGAGCGGGCCAGGGCGGACATGGCTACACCTTC
cdr3_aa: CASSLRAGQGGHGYTF

clone_size: NA
d_call: NA
v_call: TRBV28
j_call: TRBJ1-1
cdr3_nt: TGTGCCAGCAGAATAAGGCAGGGGAACACTGAAGCTTTCTTT
cdr3_aa: CASRIRQGNTEAFF

clone_size: NA
d_call: TRBD1
v_call: TRBV6-1
j_call: TRBJ2-7
cdr3_nt: TGTGCCAGCGGACAGGGGTCATCCTACGAGCAGTACTTC
cdr3_aa: CASGQGSSYEQYF

clone_size: NA
d_call: TRBD1
v_call: TRBV11-3
j_call: TRBJ2-1
cdr3_nt: TGTGCCAGCAGCGTGGGACAGGGGTACTACAATGAGCAGTTCTTC
cdr3_aa: CASSVGQGYYNEQFF

clone_size: NA
d_call: NA
v_call: TRBV4-2
j_call: TRBJ1-2
cdr3_nt: TGTGCCAGCAGCCAAGTAGGTTCGACAAACTATGGCTACACCTTC
cdr3_aa: CASSQVGSTNYGYTF

clone_size: NA
d_call: NA
v_call: TRBV30
j_call: TRBJ2-7
cdr3_nt: TGTGCCTGGAGTGTAGTACGGGGGTCCGAGCAGTACTTC
cdr3_aa: CAWSVVRGSEQYF

clone_size: NA
d_call: TRBD1
v_call: TRBV19
j_call: TRBJ1-1
cdr3_nt: TGTGCCAGTAGTAATAAAGGACAGGGGCTCACTGAAGCTTTCTTT
cdr3_aa: CASSNKGQGLTEAFF

clone_size: NA
d_call: NA
v_call: TRBV19
j_call: TRBJ2-4
cdr3_nt: TGTGCCAGTAGTGGAGGGAGAGGGAACATTCAGTACTTC
cdr3_aa: CASSGGRGNIQYF

clone_size: NA
d_call: NA
v_call: TRBV7-9
j_call: TRBJ1-1
cdr3_nt: TGTGCCAGCAGCCCACAGGGATTGAGAACTGAAGCTTTCTTT
cdr3_aa: CASSPQGLRTEAFF

clone_size: NA
d_call: NA
v_call: TRBV9
j_call: TRBJ1-1
cdr3_nt: TGTGCCAGCAGCGTCGCACCCGCAATTGGGGACACTGAAGCTTTCTTT
cdr3_aa: CASSVAPAIGDTEAFF

clone_size: NA
d_call: TRBD1
v_call: TRBV11-1
j_call: TRBJ1-6
cdr3_nt: TGTGCCAGCAGCTCCCACGATCAGGGGGGCTCTAGTTCACCCCTCCACTTT
cdr3_aa: CASSSHDQGGSSSPLHF

clone_size: NA
d_call: NA
v_call: TRBV9
j_call: TRBJ2-6
cdr3_nt: TGTGCCAGCAGCGTAGGAGTTATGTTGGGGGCCAACGTCCTGACTTTC
cdr3_aa: CASSVGVMLGANVLTF

clone_size: NA
d_call: NA
v_call: TRBV14
j_call: TRBJ2-5
cdr3_nt: TGTGCCAGCAGCCAAGGGGGCTGGGTAGGAGAGACCCAGTACTTC
cdr3_aa: CASSQGGWVGETQYF

clone_size: NA
d_call: TRBD1
v_call: TRBV4-3
j_call: TRBJ2-1
cdr3_nt: TGCGCCAGCAGCCCAACAGGGGTGCATGAGCAGTTCTTC
cdr3_aa: CASSPTGVHEQFF

clone_size: NA
d_call: TRBD2
v_call: TRBV5-1
j_call: TRBJ2-1
cdr3_nt: TGCGCCAGCAGCTTGGAATTTAGCGGGGGGGCGAATGAGCAGTTCTTC
cdr3_aa: CASSLEFSGGANEQFF

clone_size: NA
d_call: NA
v_call: TRBV9
j_call: TRBJ1-1
cdr3_nt: TGTGCCAGCAGAGCGTTAGCCTCTTCAATCGAGGCTTTCTTT
cdr3_aa: CASRALASSIEAFF

clone_size: NA
d_call: NA
v_call: TRBV5-1
j_call: TRBJ2-3
cdr3_nt: TGCGCCAGCAGCATGAGTATACAGGGCCCCACAGATACGCAGTATTTT
cdr3_aa: CASSMSIQGPTDTQYF

clone_size: NA
d_call: NA
v_call: TRBV19
j_call: TRBJ1-1
cdr3_nt: TGTGCCAGTAGCTCCCTCGCGAACACTGAAGCTTTCTTT
cdr3_aa: CASSSLANTEAFF

clone_size: NA
d_call: NA
v_call: TRBV6-1
j_call: TRBJ2-1
cdr3_nt: TGTGCCAGCAGTGCAATAGAGAATGAGCAGTTCTTC
cdr3_aa: CASSAIENEQFF

clone_size: NA
d_call: NA
v_call: TRBV7-2
j_call: TRBJ2-4
cdr3_nt: TGTGCCAGCAGCTTCTCTCGAGGGTCTCTAGCCAAAAACATTCAGTACTTC
cdr3_aa: CASSFSRGSLAKNIQYF

clone_size: once
d_call: TRBD1
v_call: TRBV5-1
j_call: TRBJ1-2
cdr3_nt: TGCGCCAGCAGCCCCGCCGGGACAGGGGAGGGTGGCTACACCTTC
cdr3_aa: CASSPAGTGEGGYTF